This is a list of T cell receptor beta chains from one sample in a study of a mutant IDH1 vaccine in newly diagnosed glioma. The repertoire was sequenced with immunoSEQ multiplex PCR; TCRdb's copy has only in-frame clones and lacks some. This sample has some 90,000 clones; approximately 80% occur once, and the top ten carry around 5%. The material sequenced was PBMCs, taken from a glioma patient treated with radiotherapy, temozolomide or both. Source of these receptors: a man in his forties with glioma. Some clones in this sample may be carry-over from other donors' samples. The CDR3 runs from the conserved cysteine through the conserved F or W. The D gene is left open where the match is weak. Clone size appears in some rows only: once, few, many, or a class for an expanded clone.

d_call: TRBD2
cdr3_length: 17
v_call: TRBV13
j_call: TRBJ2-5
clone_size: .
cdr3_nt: TGTGCCAGCAGCCCTCCGGGACTAGCGGGGGGGCCCGAGACCCAGTACTTC
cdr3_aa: CASSPPGLAGGPETQYF

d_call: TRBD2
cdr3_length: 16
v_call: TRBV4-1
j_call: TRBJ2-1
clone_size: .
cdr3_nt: TGCGCCAGCAGCCAAGACCCCAGCGGGGCGTACAATGAGCAGTTCTTC
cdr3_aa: CASSQDPSGAYNEQFF

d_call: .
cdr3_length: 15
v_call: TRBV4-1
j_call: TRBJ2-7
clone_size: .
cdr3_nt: TGCGCCAGCAAAGACTACCACCCTTCGGGTTACGAGCAGTACTTC
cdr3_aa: CASKDYHPSGYEQYF

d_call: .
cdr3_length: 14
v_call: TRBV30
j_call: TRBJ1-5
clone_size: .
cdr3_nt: TGTGCCTGGAGTCCCGGGGCCGGCAATCAGCCCCAGCATTTT
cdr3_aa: CAWSPGAGNQPQHF

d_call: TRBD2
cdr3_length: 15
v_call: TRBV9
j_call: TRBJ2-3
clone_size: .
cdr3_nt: TGTGCCAGCAGCCCCACTCGGGGGGGCCTCGATACGCAGTATTTT
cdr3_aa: CASSPTRGGLDTQYF

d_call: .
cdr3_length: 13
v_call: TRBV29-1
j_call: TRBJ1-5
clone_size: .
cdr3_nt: TGCAGCGTTGGCTTCAGCCCGGGTCAGCCCCAGCATTTT
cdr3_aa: CSVGFSPGQPQHF

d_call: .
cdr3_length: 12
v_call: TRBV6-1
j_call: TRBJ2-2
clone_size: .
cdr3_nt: TGTGCCAGCGGGACCGACACCGGGGAGCTGTTTTTT
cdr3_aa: CASGTDTGELFF

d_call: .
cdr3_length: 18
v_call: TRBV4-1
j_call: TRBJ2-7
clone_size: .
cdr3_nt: TGCGCCAGCAGCCAAGACGAGGCCGCCCGGGGGCTCTTCTACGAGCAGTACTTC
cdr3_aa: CASSQDEAARGLFYEQYF

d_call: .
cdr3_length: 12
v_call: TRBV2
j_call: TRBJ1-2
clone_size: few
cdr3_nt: TGTGCCAGCAACCCCCCAAACTATGGCTACACCTTC
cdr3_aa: CASNPPNYGYTF

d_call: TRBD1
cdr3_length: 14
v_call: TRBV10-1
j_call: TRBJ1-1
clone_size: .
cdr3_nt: TGCGCCAGCAGTGGGCACAGGGGGCAGGCTGAAGCTTTCTTT
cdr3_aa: CASSGHRGQAEAFF

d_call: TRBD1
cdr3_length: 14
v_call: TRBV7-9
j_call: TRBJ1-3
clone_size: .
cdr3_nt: TGTGCCAGCAGCGTGGGACAGGATAGGAACACCATATATTTT
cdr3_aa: CASSVGQDRNTIYF

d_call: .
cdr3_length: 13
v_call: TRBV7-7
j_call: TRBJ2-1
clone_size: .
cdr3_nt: TGTGCCAGCAGCTTAGCGGTCGGAGGTGAGCAGTTCTTC
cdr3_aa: CASSLAVGGEQFF

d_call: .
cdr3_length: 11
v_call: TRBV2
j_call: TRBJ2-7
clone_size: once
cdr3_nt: TGTGCCAGCAGTAGTCGAGGTGGGCAGTACTTC
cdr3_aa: CASSSRGGQYF

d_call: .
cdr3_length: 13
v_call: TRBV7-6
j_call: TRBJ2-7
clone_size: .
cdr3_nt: TGTGCCAGCAGCTTTACCGGGTCCCACGAGCAGTACTTC
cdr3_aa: CASSFTGSHEQYF

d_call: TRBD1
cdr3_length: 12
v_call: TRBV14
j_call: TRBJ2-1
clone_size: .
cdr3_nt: TGTGCCAGCGGACAGGCTCACAATGAGCAGTTCTTC
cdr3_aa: CASGQAHNEQFF

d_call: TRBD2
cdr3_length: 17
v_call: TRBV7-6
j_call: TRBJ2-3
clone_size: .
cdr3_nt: TGTGCCAGCAGCCCCTCAGCGGGGGGGAGTAGCACAGATACGCAGTATTTT
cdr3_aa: CASSPSAGGSSTDTQYF

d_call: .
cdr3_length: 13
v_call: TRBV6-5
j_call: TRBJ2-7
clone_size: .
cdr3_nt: TGTGCCAGCAGTGGGGGTGAGTGGGACGAGCAGTACTTC
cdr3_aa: CASSGGEWDEQYF

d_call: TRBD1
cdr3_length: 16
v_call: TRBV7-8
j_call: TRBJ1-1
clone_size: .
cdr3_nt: TGTGCCAGCAGCTTGCCGGCAGGGGGATATAACACTGAAGCTTTCTTT
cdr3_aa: CASSLPAGGYNTEAFF

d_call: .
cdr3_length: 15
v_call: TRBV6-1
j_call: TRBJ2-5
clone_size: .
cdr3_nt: TGTGCCAGCACTGCCGACGTGGCTTACCAAGAGACCCAGTACTTC
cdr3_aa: CASTADVAYQETQYF

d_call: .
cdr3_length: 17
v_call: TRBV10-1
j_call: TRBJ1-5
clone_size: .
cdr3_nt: TGCGCCAGCAGTGAGCGTGGAGGACGGGATAGCAATCAGCCCCAGCATTTT
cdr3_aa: CASSERGGRDSNQPQHF

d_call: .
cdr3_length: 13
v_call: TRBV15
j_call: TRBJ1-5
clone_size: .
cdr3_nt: TGTGCCACCAGCAGAGAGCCACGGCAGCCCCAGCATTTT
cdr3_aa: CATSREPRQPQHF

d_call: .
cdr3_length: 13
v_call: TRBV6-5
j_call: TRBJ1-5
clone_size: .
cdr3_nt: TGTGCCAGCAGTCACACAGGGTCGCGGCCCCAGCATTTT
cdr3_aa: CASSHTGSRPQHF

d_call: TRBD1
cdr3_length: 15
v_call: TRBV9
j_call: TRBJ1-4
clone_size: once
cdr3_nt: TGTGCCAGCAGCGAAACGACAGGGGGGTGGGAAAAACTGTTTTTT
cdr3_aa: CASSETTGGWEKLFF

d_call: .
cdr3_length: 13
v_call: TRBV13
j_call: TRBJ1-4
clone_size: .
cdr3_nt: TGTGCCACCACAGAGGGGGATAATGAAAAACTGTTTTTT
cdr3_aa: CATTEGDNEKLFF

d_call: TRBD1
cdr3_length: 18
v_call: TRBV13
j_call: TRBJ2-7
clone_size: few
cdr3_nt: TGTGCCAGCAGCTTATACGGGGCGGGGACAGGGCCTTCCTACGAGCAGTACTTC
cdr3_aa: CASSLYGAGTGPSYEQYF

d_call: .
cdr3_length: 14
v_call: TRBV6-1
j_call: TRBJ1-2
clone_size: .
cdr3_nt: TGTGCCAGCACCCCGGACGGATGGAGGGCTGGCTACACCTTC
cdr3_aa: CASTPDGWRAGYTF

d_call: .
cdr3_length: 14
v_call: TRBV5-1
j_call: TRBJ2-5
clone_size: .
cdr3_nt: TGCGCCAGCAGCTTGGTTGGGCTGGATGGGACCCAGTACTTC
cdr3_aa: CASSLVGLDGTQYF

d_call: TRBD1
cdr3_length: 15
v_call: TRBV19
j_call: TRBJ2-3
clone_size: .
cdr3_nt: TGTGCCAGTAAGTCTGGGACAGGGGGCGCGGATACGCAGTATTTT
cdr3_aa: CASKSGTGGADTQYF

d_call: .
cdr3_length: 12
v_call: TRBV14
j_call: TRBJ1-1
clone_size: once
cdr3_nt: TGTGCCAGCAGCCATGAGGGGACTGAAGCTTTCTTT
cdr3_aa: CASSHEGTEAFF

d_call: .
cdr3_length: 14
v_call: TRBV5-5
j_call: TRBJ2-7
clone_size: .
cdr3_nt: TGTGCCAGCAGCATAGGGGACAACTCCTACGAGCAGTACTTC
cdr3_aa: CASSIGDNSYEQYF

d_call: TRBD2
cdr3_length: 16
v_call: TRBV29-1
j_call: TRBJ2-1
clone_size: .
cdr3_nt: TGCAGCGTTGAAGGAGCTAGCGGGGGGATTTACAATGAGCAGTTCTTC
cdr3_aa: CSVEGASGGIYNEQFF

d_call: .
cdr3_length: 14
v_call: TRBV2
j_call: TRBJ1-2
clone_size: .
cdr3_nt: TGTGCCACCTCTCCAAGGGGGTGGGGGTATGGCTACACCTTC
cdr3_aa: CATSPRGWGYGYTF

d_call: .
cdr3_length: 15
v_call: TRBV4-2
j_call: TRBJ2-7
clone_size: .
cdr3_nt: TGTGCCAGCAGCCCACGACAGGTCCCCTACTACGAGCAGTACTTC
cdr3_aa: CASSPRQVPYYEQYF

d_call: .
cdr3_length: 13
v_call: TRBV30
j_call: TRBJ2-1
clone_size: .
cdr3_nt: TGTGCCTGGAGTACAACAGGGAAGATTGAGCAGTTCTTC
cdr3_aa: CAWSTTGKIEQFF

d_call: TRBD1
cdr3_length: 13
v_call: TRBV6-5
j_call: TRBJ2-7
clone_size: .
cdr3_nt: TGTGCCAGCCTTGGGGGACAGTCCTACGAGCAGTACTTC
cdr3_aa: CASLGGQSYEQYF

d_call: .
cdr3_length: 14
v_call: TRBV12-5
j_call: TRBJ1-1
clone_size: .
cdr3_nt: TGTGCTAGTGGTTTGCGGGGCCCCAACACTGAAGCTTTCTTT
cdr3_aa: CASGLRGPNTEAFF

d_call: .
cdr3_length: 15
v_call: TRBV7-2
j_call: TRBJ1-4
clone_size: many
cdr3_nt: TGTGCCAGCAGCTCGCAGGTGGCAACTAATGAAAAACTGTTTTTT
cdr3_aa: CASSSQVATNEKLFF

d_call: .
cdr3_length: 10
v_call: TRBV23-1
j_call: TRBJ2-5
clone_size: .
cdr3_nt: TGCGCCAGCTCCCACATAGCCCAGTACTTC
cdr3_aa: CASSHIAQYF

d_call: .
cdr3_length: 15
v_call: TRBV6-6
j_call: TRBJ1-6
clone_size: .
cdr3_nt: TGTGCCAGCACCCTAAAGGGGGGCTGGAATTCACCCCTCCACTTT
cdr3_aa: CASTLKGGWNSPLHF

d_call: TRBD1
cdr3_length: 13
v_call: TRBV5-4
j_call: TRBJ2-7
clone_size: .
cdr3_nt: TGTGCCAGCAGCCGGGACAGGGCCCACGAGCAGTACTTC
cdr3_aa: CASSRDRAHEQYF

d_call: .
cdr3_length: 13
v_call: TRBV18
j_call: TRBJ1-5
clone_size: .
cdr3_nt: TGTGCCACCGGAGAAGGGGGAAATCAGCCCCAGCATTTT
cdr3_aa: CATGEGGNQPQHF

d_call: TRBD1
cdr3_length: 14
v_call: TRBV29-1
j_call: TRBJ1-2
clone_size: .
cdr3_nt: TGCAGCGTCGAGCAGGACAGGCAAAACTATGGCTACACCTTC
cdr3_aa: CSVEQDRQNYGYTF

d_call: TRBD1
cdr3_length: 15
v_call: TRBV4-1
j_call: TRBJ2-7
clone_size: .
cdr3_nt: TGCGCCAGCAGCCAATTTCCGGGACAGACCTACGAGCAGTACTTC
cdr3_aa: CASSQFPGQTYEQYF

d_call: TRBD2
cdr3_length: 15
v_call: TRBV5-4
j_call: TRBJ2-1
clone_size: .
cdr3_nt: TGTGCCAGCAGCCTTTCTAGCGGGGGGGCCGATGAGCAGTTCTTC
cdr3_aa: CASSLSSGGADEQFF

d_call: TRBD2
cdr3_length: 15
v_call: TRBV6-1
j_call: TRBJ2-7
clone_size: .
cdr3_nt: TGTGCCAGCAGTGTCGGAGCGGGGGGTTACTACGAGCAGTACTTC
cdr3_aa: CASSVGAGGYYEQYF

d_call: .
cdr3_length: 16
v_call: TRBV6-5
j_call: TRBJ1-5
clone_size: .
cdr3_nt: TGTGCCAGCAGTTACAAGGTGCCGTATAGCAATCAGCCCCAGCATTTT
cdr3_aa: CASSYKVPYSNQPQHF

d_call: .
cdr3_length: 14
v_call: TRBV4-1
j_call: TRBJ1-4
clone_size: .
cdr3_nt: TGCGCCAGCAGCCAATTTTTGGTGAATGAAAAACTGTTTTTT
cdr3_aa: CASSQFLVNEKLFF

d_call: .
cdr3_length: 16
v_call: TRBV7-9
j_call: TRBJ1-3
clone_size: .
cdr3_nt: TGTGCCAGCAGCGAACGGTTGGGGGCATTTGGAAACACCATATATTTT
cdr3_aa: CASSERLGAFGNTIYF

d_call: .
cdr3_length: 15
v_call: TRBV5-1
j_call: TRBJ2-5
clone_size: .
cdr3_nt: TGCGCCAGCAGGGGAGGGGACAGGCTGAGGGAGACCCAGTACTTC
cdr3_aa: CASRGGDRLRETQYF

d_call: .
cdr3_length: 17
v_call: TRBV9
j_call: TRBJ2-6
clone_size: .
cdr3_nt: TGTGCCAGCAGCCCGCGGACAGTGCACTCTGGGGCCAACGTCCTGACTTTC
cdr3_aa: CASSPRTVHSGANVLTF

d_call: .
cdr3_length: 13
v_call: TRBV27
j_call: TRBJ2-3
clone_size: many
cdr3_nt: TGTGCCAGCAGTTTATCACGTCCAGATACGCAGTATTTT
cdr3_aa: CASSLSRPDTQYF

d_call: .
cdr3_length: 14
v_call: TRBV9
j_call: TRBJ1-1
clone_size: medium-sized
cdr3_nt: TGTGCCAGCAGCGTAGCTACGTCGAGGACTGAAGCTTTCTTT
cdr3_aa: CASSVATSRTEAFF

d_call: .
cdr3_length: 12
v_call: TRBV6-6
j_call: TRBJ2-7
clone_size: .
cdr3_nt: TGTGCCAGCAGTTACTCTGGCGACGAGCAGTACTTC
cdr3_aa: CASSYSGDEQYF

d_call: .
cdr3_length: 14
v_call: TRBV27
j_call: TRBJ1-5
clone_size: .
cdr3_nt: TGTGCCACCGCGGACGGATATAGCAATCAGCCCCAGCATTTT
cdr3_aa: CATADGYSNQPQHF

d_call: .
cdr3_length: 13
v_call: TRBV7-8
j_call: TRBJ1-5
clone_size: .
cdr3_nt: TGTGCCAGCAGCGCAGGGAATTTGCAGCCCCAGCATTTT
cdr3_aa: CASSAGNLQPQHF